This TCR beta chain is drawn from a study of a mutant IDH1 vaccine in newly diagnosed glioma. The time point was: week 35, safety follow-up. The vaccine gave 300 ug of a 20-mer mutant IDH1 peptide subcutaneously per dose. The CDR3 consists of 15 residues. CDR1 LNHDA and CDR2 SQIVND come from the germline V gene (reference sequence). Losses at the gene ends were 4 bases for V and 4 bases for J; bases not matched to a gene: 4. Points from the study as a whole: Any relationship between pseudoprogression and changes in top peripheral T cell clonotypes seemed absent.

Note on this clone: The antigen is undetermined.

Only in-frame clones appear in the TCRdb table, and some are missing; sequencing was by immunoSEQ multiplex PCR. The sample yields 20,000 to 30,000 clones, over 80% seen once. The source was PBMCs, collected from a glioma patient whose treatment included an IDH1 peptide vaccine. The chain uses TRBV19 and TRBJ2-3, with 11 bases identical to TRBD2. This receptor was obtained from a man aged 25-45 years with glioma. DNA of the CDR3: TGTGCCAGTAGTAATAGCGGGGGGGCCTCAGATACGCAGTATTTT. The encoded protein is CASSNSGGASDTQYF.